The entry that follows covers one T cell receptor beta chain sequence. This clone occurred once. The antigen it recognizes is unknown. No base qualities exist here, and no much larger clone lies one base off it. According to the germline V gene, CDR1 reads LGHNA and CDR2 reads YSLEER. Trimming takes 2 bases from V and 1 base from J, and the germline ends sit 3 bases apart. The CDR3 contains 14 residues, cysteine and phenylalanine counted. The entry retains the CDR3 DNA only, 42 bases that are in frame from base 1. These data are taken from a study of T cell changes during pregnancy in multiple sclerosis (dated by TCRdb to about 2019). At the level of the whole study: Changes in the T cell repertoire over the course of pregnancy were examined in this study in women with multiple sclerosis.

Libraries came from the immunoSEQ multiplex PCR assay. As stored in TCRdb, this immuneACCESS dataset retains in-frame rearrangements with V and J assigned. A fraction of the clones does not appear; measured against another copy, unresolved V genes explain less than half of the discrepancy, and the remainder lacks a known reason. The sample has about 34,000 clones on record, about nine tenths of them singletons. Clones ranked in the top ten supply under 6% of the sample. Sequences were derived from CD8+ T cells from peripheral blood mononuclear cells, sampled after pregnancy. The sequence was obtained from a female donor with multiple sclerosis, enrolled in a pregnancy study. The chain joins TRBV4-3 to TRBJ2-6; the D gene is not confidently resolved. The nucleotide sequence is given as TGCGCCAGCAGCCAAATATCTGGGGCCAACGTCCTGACTTTC. It codes for CASSQISGANVLTF.